This is a list of T cell receptor beta chains from one sample in a study of cytomegalovirus exposure and HLA in healthy donors. Assay used: immunoSEQ multiplex PCR; TCRdb lists only in-frame clones, some missing. The sample records more than 200,000 clones, about three quarters being singletons. Sequencing used PBMCs. The receptors originated from a male donor in good health and CMV-seronegative. Each CDR3 is given with its conserved first and last residue. Each record gives: clone size, D gene, V gene, CDR3 protein. A D gene is named only where the DNA matches it firmly. Size tells how often a clone was seen (once, few, many) or the class of an expanded clone, and some rows leave it out.

abundance: few
d_gene: TRBD1
v_gene: TRBV5-1
CDR3aa: CASSLSGTGGSGNTIYF

abundance: once
d_gene: -
v_gene: TRBV30
CDR3aa: CAAAIGFTLYGYTF

abundance: -
d_gene: -
v_gene: TRBV10-3
CDR3aa: CAISEVGEENTEAFF

abundance: -
d_gene: -
v_gene: TRBV5-1
CDR3aa: CASSPGLRASSYNEQFF

abundance: once
d_gene: -
v_gene: TRBV9
CDR3aa: CASREDTGELFF

abundance: few
d_gene: TRBD2
v_gene: TRBV11-1
CDR3aa: CASSSRLAREQFF

abundance: once
d_gene: -
v_gene: TRBV5-1
CDR3aa: CASTVGPRIYGELFF

abundance: -
d_gene: -
v_gene: TRBV4-2
CDR3aa: CASSQVEGDYEQYF

abundance: -
d_gene: TRBD1
v_gene: TRBV28
CDR3aa: CASSFLGTDLYEQYF

abundance: -
d_gene: -
v_gene: TRBV7-3
CDR3aa: CASSLTIGSYEQYF

abundance: once
d_gene: TRBD2
v_gene: TRBV7-3
CDR3aa: CASSLTSGGDNEQFF

abundance: -
d_gene: TRBD1
v_gene: TRBV18
CDR3aa: CASSSGTGFAYEQYF

abundance: -
d_gene: -
v_gene: TRBV15
CDR3aa: CATSRDARGAPTGELFF

abundance: -
d_gene: TRBD2
v_gene: TRBV4-2
CDR3aa: CASSQEENLAGGRDTQYF

abundance: -
d_gene: -
v_gene: TRBV27
CDR3aa: CASSLYWGGDTGELFF

abundance: -
d_gene: TRBD1
v_gene: TRBV29-1
CDR3aa: CSATGTDYGYTF

abundance: -
d_gene: -
v_gene: TRBV5-1
CDR3aa: CASSLNSGHTDTQYF

abundance: once
d_gene: TRBD1
v_gene: TRBV28
CDR3aa: CASSPRDRNTEAFF

abundance: -
d_gene: TRBD1
v_gene: TRBV2
CDR3aa: CASTPLGTGTRSNQETQYF

abundance: -
d_gene: -
v_gene: TRBV7-2
CDR3aa: CASSPHSPRQNSPLHF

abundance: -
d_gene: -
v_gene: TRBV9
CDR3aa: CASSVDPGFHQPQHF

abundance: -
d_gene: -
v_gene: TRBV7-9
CDR3aa: CASSVDYTEAFF

abundance: -
d_gene: -
v_gene: TRBV27
CDR3aa: CASSEITGFSTDTQYF

abundance: -
d_gene: -
v_gene: TRBV5-4
CDR3aa: CASSLGGLNYGYTF

abundance: -
d_gene: -
v_gene: TRBV29-1
CDR3aa: CRVGVADTQYF

abundance: few
d_gene: TRBD1
v_gene: TRBV6-6
CDR3aa: CASRKRGQGGNQPQHF

abundance: few
d_gene: TRBD2
v_gene: TRBV7-6
CDR3aa: CASSLVAGGSTDTQYF

abundance: -
d_gene: -
v_gene: TRBV19
CDR3aa: CASSIGGQGGEGTQYF

abundance: -
d_gene: -
v_gene: TRBV27
CDR3aa: CASSPLSLTENTEAFF

abundance: -
d_gene: TRBD1
v_gene: TRBV7-7
CDR3aa: CASTSLRGGQPQHF

abundance: -
d_gene: TRBD1
v_gene: TRBV4-2
CDR3aa: CASSQTRDRALYEQYF

abundance: -
d_gene: TRBD1
v_gene: TRBV2
CDR3aa: CASRATGGEPYSNQPQHF